This TCR beta chain was captured by sequencing in a study of beta chain features in type 1 diabetes. Study-wide results and limits: Moderate yet significant TCRB CDR3 shortening was seen in Type 1 diabetes patients in all four CD4+ subsets.

The sequenced template was cDNA made from the entire isolated RNA. Assay used: immunoSEQ multiplex PCR; TCRdb lists only in-frame clones, some missing. This sample has some 150,000 clones, with about 9% found just once. To note about this clone: Its antigen remains unidentified.

Naive, central memory, regulatory and stem cell-like memory cells within the CD4+ compartment were sorted using CD45RO/CCR7/CD25/CD127/CD95/CD27. The ends lost 5 bases at V and 3 bases at J; junction bases unmatched: 1. Germline V gene data show CDR1 as SGHRS and CDR2 as YFSETQ. The CDR3 contains 13 residues. This clonotype was obtained from a woman aged 30 to 39 with type 1 diabetes. Sequencing was done on a sample of central memory CD4+ T cells from blood. The J gene is TRBJ2-1, the V gene TRBV5-1; 8 nucleotides line up with TRBD2. DNA for the CDR3: TGCGCCAGCAGGCGGGAGGTCTACAATGAGCAGTTCTTC. Its translation: CASRREVYNEQFF.